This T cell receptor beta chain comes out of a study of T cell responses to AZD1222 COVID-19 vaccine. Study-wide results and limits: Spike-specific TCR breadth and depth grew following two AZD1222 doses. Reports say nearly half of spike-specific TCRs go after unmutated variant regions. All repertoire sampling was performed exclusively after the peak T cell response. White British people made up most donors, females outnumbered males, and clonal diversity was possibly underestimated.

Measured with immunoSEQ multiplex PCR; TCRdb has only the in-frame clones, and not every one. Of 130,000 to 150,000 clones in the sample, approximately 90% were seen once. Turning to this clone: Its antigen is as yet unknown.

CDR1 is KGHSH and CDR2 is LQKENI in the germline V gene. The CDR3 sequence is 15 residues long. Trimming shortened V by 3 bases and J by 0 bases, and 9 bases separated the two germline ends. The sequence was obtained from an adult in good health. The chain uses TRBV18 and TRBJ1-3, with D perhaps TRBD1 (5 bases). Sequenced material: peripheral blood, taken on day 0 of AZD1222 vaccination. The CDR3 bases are TGTGCCAGCTCACCGGGACGGAGCTCTGGAAACACCATATATTTT. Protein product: CASSPGRSSGNTIYF.